The next 6 T cell receptor beta chains were all read from a single sample in a study of CD8 T cells in ankylosing spondylitis (dated by TCRdb to between 2016 and 2019). Antigens for these TCRs are unknown. The library was obtained by 5' RACE. TCRdb lists the instrument as Illumina HiSeq 2500. TCRdb's own reprocessing of the public reads used fastp at Q25 and MiXCR and kept productive beta chains. Records with the same CDR3 protein are collapsed into one entry carrying the most frequent genes and DNA. Recorded for this sample are around 430,000 distinct CDR3 sequences; 17% of them occurred a single time. The ten largest clonotypes hold 0.95% to 1.1% of the sample. Paper-wide results and their limitations: Blood from ankylosing spondylitis patients appeared to be characterized by a TCR beta motif made up of eight highly homologous amino acid variants.

The specimen sequenced was blood, either unsorted or a sorted T cell fraction (not recorded which). Receptor source: a male donor with ankylosing spondylitis.

A few counts support this clonotype. The chain links TRBV7-8 to TRBJ2-3, with D perhaps assigned TRBD1 or TRBD2 (5 bases each). Trimming took off 8 bases at V and 3 bases at J, with 18 bases between the two ends. This CDR3 region has 15 residues. The germline V gene encodes CDR1 SGHVS and CDR2 FQNEAQ. The CDR3 spells CASSLGVGWTDTQYF. The CDR3 DNA reads as TGTGCCAGCTCCCTGGGGGTAGGGTGGACAGATACGCAGTATTTT.

This clonotype was seen a few times. This chain links TRBV9 with TRBJ1-2; TRBD1 agrees at 10 bases. Trimming cost V 5 bases and J 2 bases; bases outside gene matches: 3. CDR1 and CDR2 (germline): SGDLS, YYNGEE. The CDR3 consists of 14 residues. CDR3 DNA sequence: TGTGCCAGCAGAGGGGACAGGGGAAACTATGGCTACACCTTC. This translates into CASRGDRGNYGYTF.

A few counts support this clonotype. The chain joins TRBV30 to TRBJ2-1; 8 nucleotides line up with TRBD2. The CDR3 runs to 15 residues. Germline-derived CDR1 and CDR2 are GTSNPN and SVGIG (reference sequence). Trimming cost V 2 bases and J 7 bases; bases outside gene matches: 10. This CDR3 is CAWSWSGRIGNEQFF. The CDR3 DNA follows: TGTGCCTGGAGTTGGAGCGGGAGAATCGGGAATGAGCAGTTCTTC. Complete variable domain (other parts from reference TRBV30 and TRBJ2-1): SQTIHQWPATLVQPVGSPLSLECTVEGTSNPNLYWYRQAAGRGLQLLFYSVGIGQISSEVPQNLSASRPQDRQFILSSKKLLLSDSGFYLCAWSWSGRIGNEQFFGPGTRLTVL.

J is TRBJ2-5 and V is TRBV7-2, with a possible D match to TRBD1 (6 bases). Trimming stripped 10 bases from V and 1 base from J, with 13 bases between. Germline V gene data show CDR1 as SGHTA and CDR2 as FQGNSA. The CDR3 is made up of 13 amino acids. The CDR3 spells CANSTGIQETQYF. CDR3 nucleotides: TGTGCCAACAGTACAGGGATCCAAGAGACCCAGTACTTC.

This sequence joins TRBV6-2 or TRBV6-3 and TRBJ2-1; no firm D call. Germline-derived CDR1 and CDR2 are MNHEY and SVGEGT. This CDR3 comprises 16 residues. V shed 7 bases and J shed 0 bases, with 16 bases lying between them. CDR3 residues: CASNGVSASSYNEQFF. CDR3 DNA sequence: TGTGCCAGCAATGGAGTAAGCGCCAGCTCCTACAATGAGCAGTTCTTC.

CDR3 DNA sequence: TGTGCCACCAGGCGGGCCTGGGACACCGGGGAGCTGTTTTTT. Encoded protein: CATRRAWDTGELFF. This chain links TRBV6-4 with TRBJ2-2; possible D gene TRBD2, 5 bases. Germline V gene data show CDR1 as MRHNA and CDR2 as SNTAGT. This CDR3 is 14 amino acids long. V dropped 10 bases and J dropped 3 bases, with 15 bases sitting between them.